This T cell receptor beta chain came from a study of T cell responses to AZD1222 COVID-19 vaccine. Study-wide results and caveats: Spike as a whole was targeted by vaccine-associated CD4 TCRs, dominant at 160-218 and 743-854.

Worth noting for this clone: Antigen unknown.

Germline values: CDR1 KGHSH, CDR2 LQKENI. The V and J ends lost 5 bases and 6 bases, in that order; junction bases with no gene match: 15. This CDR3 spans 16 amino acids. Measured with immunoSEQ multiplex PCR; TCRdb has only the in-frame clones, and not every one. The sample lists about 140,000 clones, over 90% seen once, with 3.5% to 4.5% in the top ten. V usage is TRBV18 and J usage is TRBJ1-1; 7 positions agree with TRBD1. This clonotype was obtained from an adult who received the AZD1222 COVID-19 vaccine. The sequenced sample was peripheral blood, obtained 28 days after the second AZD1222 dose. The CDR3 loop is CASSSGQTLSHAEAFF. CDR3 nucleotide sequence: TGTGCCAGCTCATCGGGACAGACATTGTCCCACGCTGAAGCTTTCTTT.